The rows below give T cell receptor beta chains drawn from one sample of a study of T-cell memory formation after mild COVID-19. TCRdb reprocessed the 5' RACE reads with MiXCR, giving one entry per CDR3 protein. The sample lists hundreds of thousands of distinct CDR3 sequences, around 15% occurring once. The sequenced sample was PBMCs or a T cell subset sorted from them (not recorded which). The receptors come from a man aged 18 to 35 who had mild COVID-19 (a few samples of this study predate the infection). Cell type and time point are not known. The CDR3 runs from the conserved cysteine through the conserved F or W.

v_gene: TRBV30; j_gene: TRBJ2-7; CDR3aa: CAWNSGGEGYEQYF
v_gene: TRBV4-2; j_gene: TRBJ1-6; CDR3aa: CASSQGGAYNSPLHF
v_gene: TRBV6-6; j_gene: TRBJ1-1; CDR3aa: CASSDQVATEAFF
v_gene: TRBV6-5; j_gene: TRBJ2-5; CDR3aa: CASSRLQGEFQETQYF
v_gene: TRBV5-4; j_gene: TRBJ2-3; CDR3aa: CASSLVLAQSTDTQYF
v_gene: TRBV5-4; j_gene: TRBJ1-4; CDR3aa: CASSPWGTGEKLFF
v_gene: TRBV27; j_gene: TRBJ2-2; CDR3aa: CASSPVNTGELFF
v_gene: TRBV4-3; j_gene: TRBJ2-5; CDR3aa: CASSPIAGAETQYF
v_gene: TRBV4-2; j_gene: TRBJ2-3; CDR3aa: CASSQPTSTDTQYF
v_gene: TRBV20-1; j_gene: TRBJ1-6; CDR3aa: CSARDPGTAFYNSPLHF
v_gene: TRBV20-1; j_gene: TRBJ2-1; CDR3aa: CSARDRSGGYNEQFF
v_gene: TRBV5-4; j_gene: TRBJ1-1; CDR3aa: CASSLASTARAEAFF
v_gene: TRBV5-1; j_gene: TRBJ2-3; CDR3aa: CASSYWGSDTQYF
v_gene: TRBV7-2; j_gene: TRBJ1-2; CDR3aa: CASSLASTGMAYGYTF
v_gene: TRBV4-1; j_gene: TRBJ2-5; CDR3aa: CASSQGGQNQETQYF
v_gene: TRBV7-8; j_gene: TRBJ2-5; CDR3aa: CASSQQSGVGTETQYF
v_gene: TRBV12-3/TRBV12-4; j_gene: TRBJ2-5; CDR3aa: CASTTHDGQATQYF
v_gene: TRBV7-2; j_gene: TRBJ1-2; CDR3aa: CASSLVPRDYGYTF
v_gene: TRBV7-2; j_gene: TRBJ1-6; CDR3aa: CASEAGRGNSPLHF
v_gene: TRBV3-1; j_gene: TRBJ2-3; CDR3aa: CASSQRGSTDTQYF
v_gene: TRBV4-2; j_gene: TRBJ1-1; CDR3aa: CASSQESLYTEAFF
v_gene: TRBV7-8; j_gene: TRBJ1-5; CDR3aa: CASSAPEGNQPQHF
v_gene: TRBV19; j_gene: TRBJ1-2; CDR3aa: CASSDRGGFYGYTF
v_gene: TRBV12-3/TRBV12-4; j_gene: TRBJ2-5; CDR3aa: CASLPGPLTETQYF
v_gene: TRBV4-2; j_gene: TRBJ1-6; CDR3aa: CASSQATSPLHF
v_gene: TRBV6-5; j_gene: TRBJ2-2; CDR3aa: CASRSGQGDTGELFF
v_gene: TRBV6-5; j_gene: TRBJ2-7; CDR3aa: CASSYSNTRGTDSYEQYF
v_gene: TRBV5-1; j_gene: TRBJ1-1; CDR3aa: CASSPPDTSWQQGEAFF